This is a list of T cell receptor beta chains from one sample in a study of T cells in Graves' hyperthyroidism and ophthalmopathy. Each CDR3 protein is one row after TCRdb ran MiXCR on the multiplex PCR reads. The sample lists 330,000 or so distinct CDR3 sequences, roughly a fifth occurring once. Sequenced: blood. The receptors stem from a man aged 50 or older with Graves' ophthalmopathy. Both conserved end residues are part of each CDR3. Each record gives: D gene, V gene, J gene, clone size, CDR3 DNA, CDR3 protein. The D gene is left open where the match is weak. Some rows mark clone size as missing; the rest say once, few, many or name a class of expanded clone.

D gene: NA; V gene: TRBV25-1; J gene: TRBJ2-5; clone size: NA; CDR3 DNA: TGTGCCAGCAAAGGGCCCCAAGAGACCCAGTACTTC; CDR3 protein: CASKGPQETQYF
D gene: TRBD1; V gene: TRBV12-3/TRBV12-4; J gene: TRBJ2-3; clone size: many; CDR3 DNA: TGTGCCAGCAGTTTAGGGCAGGGGGCGACCGAAGACGATACGCAGTATTTT; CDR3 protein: CASSLGQGATEDDTQYF
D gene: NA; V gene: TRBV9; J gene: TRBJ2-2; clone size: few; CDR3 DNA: TGTGCCAGCAGCGTAGACGGCGGAACCGGGGAGCTGTTTTTT; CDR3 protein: CASSVDGGTGELFF
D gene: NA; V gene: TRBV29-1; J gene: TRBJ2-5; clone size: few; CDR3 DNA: TGCAGCGCCTCACTAGCAGCCCCTTCCGAGACCCAGTACTTC; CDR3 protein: CSASLAAPSETQYF
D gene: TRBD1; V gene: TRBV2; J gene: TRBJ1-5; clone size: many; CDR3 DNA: TGTGCCAGCACCCTACAGGGGAGCAATCAGCCCCAGCATTTT; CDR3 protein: CASTLQGSNQPQHF
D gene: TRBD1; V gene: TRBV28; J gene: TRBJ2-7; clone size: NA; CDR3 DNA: TGTGCCAGCAGTTCATCCGGGACAGGGTTCCCCTACGAGCAGTACTTC; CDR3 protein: CASSSSGTGFPYEQYF
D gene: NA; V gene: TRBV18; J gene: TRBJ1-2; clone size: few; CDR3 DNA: TGTGCCAGCTCGCAAGACAGGTCCTATGGCTACACCTTC; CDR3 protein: CASSQDRSYGYTF
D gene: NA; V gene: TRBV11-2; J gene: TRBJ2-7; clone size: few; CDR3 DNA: TGTGCCAGCAGCTTAGGGGCCGGCTACGAGCAGTACTTC; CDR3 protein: CASSLGAGYEQYF
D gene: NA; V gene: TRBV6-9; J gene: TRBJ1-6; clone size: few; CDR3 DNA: TGTGCCAGCAGTTATGCCGGGAATTCACCCCTCCACTTT; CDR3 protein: CASSYAGNSPLHF
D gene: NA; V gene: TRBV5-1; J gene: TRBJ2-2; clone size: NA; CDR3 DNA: TGCGCCAGCTCAAAGGGGGACGGATCGAACACCGGGGAGCTGTTTTTT; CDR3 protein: CASSKGDGSNTGELFF
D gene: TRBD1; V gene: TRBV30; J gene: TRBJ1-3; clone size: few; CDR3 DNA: TGTGCCTGGATTCGACAGGGGGATTTTGGAAACACCATATATTTT; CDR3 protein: CAWIRQGDFGNTIYF
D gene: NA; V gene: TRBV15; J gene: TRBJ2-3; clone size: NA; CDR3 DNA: TGTGCCACCAGCAGTAGGGGGGAAGATACGCAGTATTTT; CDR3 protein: CATSSRGEDTQYF
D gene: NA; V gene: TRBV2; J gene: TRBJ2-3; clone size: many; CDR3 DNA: TGTGCCGGAAAACCGGGACTCACCCCCACAGATACGCAGTATTTT; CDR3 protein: CAGKPGLTPTDTQYF
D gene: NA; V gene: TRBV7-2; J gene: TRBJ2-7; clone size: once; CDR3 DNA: TGTGCCAGCAGCTTGGGGGTCAGGGGTTACGAGCAGTACTTC; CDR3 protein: CASSLGVRGYEQYF
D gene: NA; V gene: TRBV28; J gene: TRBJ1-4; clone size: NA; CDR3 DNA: TGTGCCAGCAGAACAGGGAGGGATGAAAAACTGTTTTTT; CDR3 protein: CASRTGRDEKLFF
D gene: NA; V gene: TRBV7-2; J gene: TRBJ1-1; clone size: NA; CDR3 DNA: TGTGCCAGCAGCCGAACAGGGTATGCTGAAGCTTTCTTT; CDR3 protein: CASSRTGYAEAFF
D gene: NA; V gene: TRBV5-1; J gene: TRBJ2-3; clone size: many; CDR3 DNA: TGCGCCAGCAGCCTGATAGCGAGCACAGATACGCAGTATTTT; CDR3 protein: CASSLIASTDTQYF
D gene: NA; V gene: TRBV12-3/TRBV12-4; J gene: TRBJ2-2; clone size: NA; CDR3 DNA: TGTGCCAGCAAACAGGGGAGGAGGAATACAATTTTCGCCGGGGAGCTGTTTTTT; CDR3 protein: CASKQGRRNTIFAGELFF
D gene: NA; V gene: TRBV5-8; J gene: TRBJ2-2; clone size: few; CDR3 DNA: TGTGCCAGCAGCTACAGAGTCGCGAACACCGGGGAGCTGTTTTTT; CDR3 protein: CASSYRVANTGELFF
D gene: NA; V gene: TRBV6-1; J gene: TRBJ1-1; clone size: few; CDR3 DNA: TGTGCCAGCAGCTCCCCCAGACAGATTGAAGCTTTCTTT; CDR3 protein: CASSSPRQIEAFF
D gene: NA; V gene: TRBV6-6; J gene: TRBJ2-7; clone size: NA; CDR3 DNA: TGTGCCAGCAGTTACTCAGGTGCCTGGGAGCAGTACTTC; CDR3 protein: CASSYSGAWEQYF
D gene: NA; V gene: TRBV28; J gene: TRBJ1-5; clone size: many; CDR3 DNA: TGTGCCAGCCGGGGGGGGGGTAATCAGCCCCAGCATTTT; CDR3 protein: CASRGGGNQPQHF
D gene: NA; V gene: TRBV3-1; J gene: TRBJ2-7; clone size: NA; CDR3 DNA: TGTGCCAGCAGCCTCGGTGGTTCCAGGTTCTACGAGCAGTACTTC; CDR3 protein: CASSLGGSRFYEQYF
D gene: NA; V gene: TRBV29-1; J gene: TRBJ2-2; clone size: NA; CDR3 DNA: TGCAGCGTTGGGGAGCGGCCTACCGGGGAGCTGTTTTTT; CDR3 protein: CSVGERPTGELFF
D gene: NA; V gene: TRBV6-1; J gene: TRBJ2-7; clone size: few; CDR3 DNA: TGTGCCAGCAGTGTTGGGGGGGCACTCTACGAGCAGTACTTC; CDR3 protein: CASSVGGALYEQYF
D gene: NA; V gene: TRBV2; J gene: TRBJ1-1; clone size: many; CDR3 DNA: TGTGCCAGCGGAAGTTTTACGGCTTTCTTT; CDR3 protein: CASGSFTAFF
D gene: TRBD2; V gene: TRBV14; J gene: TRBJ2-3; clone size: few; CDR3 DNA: TGTGCCAGCAGCCAAGAGACGGCTAGCGGGTTTTTCAGGGGCACAGATACGCAGTATTTT; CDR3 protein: CASSQETASGFFRGTDTQYF
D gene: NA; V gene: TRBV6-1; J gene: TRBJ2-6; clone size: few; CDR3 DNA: TGTGCCAGCAGCTACAGGGTAATGGGGGCCAACGTCCTGACTTTC; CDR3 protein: CASSYRVMGANVLTF
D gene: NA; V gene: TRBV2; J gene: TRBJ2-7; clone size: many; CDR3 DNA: TGTGCCAGCAGTGGGCAGGGCCCCTACGAGCAGTACTTC; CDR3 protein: CASSGQGPYEQYF
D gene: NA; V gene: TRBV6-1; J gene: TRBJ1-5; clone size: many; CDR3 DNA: TGTGCCAGCAAAACGACGGGGCCGTATCAGCCCCAGCATTTT; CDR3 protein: CASKTTGPYQPQHF
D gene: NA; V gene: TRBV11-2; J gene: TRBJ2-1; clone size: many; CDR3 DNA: TGTGCCAGCAGCTTATGGGGTGCGTCCTACAATGAGCAGTTCTTC; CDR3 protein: CASSLWGASYNEQFF